The clone carrying this T cell receptor beta chain came up a few times. This sample stems from a study of blood T cells in healthy people across ages. PCR was performed a second time for roughly 6 to 12 cycles using a sample-barcoded 5' primer and a J-beta primer mix. TCRdb called the 5' RACE reads again in MiXCR, with one record for every CDR3 protein. This table holds 550,000 to 600,000 distinct CDR3 sequences, about 26% found once. Germline CDR1 is LGHDT and CDR2 is YNNKEL (reference sequence). The CDR3 is 15 amino acids. This sequence originates from a woman aged 70-85 years in good health. This chain uses TRBV3-1 with TRBJ2-5, with D possibly being TRBD1 (8 bases). Near its end, the DNA agrees better with TRBJ2-7, so the J call may be wrong. Sequencing was performed on blood. CDR3 DNA sequence: TGTGCCAGCAGCCAAGACGGACAGGGAGGGTACGAGCAGTACTTC. The encoded protein is CASSQDGQGGYEQYF.